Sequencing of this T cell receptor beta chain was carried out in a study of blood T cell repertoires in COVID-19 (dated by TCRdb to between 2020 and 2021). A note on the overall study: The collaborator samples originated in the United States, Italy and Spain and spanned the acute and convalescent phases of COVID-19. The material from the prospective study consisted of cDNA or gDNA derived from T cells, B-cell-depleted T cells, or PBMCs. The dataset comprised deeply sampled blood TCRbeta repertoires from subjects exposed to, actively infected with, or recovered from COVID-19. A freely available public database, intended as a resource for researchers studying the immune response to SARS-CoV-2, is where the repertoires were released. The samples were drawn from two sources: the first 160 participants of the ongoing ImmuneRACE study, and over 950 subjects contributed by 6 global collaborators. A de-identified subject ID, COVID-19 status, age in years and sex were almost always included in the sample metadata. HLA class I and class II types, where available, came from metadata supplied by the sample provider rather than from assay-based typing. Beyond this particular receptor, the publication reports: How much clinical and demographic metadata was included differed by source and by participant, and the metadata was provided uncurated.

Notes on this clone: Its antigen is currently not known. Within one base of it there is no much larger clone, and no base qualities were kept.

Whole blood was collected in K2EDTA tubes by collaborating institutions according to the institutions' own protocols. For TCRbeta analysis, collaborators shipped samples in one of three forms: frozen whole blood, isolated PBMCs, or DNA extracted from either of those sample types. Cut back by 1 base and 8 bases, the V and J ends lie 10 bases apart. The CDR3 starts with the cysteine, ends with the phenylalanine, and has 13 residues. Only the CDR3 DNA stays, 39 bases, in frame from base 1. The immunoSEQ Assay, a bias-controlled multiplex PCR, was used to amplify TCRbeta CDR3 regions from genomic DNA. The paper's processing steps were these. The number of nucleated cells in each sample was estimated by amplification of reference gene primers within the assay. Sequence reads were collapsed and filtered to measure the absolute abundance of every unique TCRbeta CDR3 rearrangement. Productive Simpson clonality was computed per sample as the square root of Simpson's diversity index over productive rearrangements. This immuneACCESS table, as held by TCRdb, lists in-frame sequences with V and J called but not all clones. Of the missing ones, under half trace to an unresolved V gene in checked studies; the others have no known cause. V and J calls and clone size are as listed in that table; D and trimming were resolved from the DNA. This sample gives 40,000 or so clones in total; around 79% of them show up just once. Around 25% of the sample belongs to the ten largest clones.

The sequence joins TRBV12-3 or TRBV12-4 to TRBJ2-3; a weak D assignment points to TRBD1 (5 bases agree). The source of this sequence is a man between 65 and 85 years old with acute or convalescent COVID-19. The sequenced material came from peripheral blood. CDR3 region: CASSLGTFGTQYF. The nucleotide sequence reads TGTGCCAGCAGTTTAGGGACATTCGGTACGCAGTATTTT.